Detailed here is one T cell receptor beta chain. A much larger clone differs by one base, so this may be a read error. TCRdb's copy holds only in-frame clones and misses some; the assay was immunoSEQ multiplex PCR. The sample lists hundreds of thousands of clones, around three quarters seen once, with 12% in the top ten. Germline V gene data show CDR1 as SGDLS and CDR2 as YYNGEE. This CDR3 has 15 amino acids. V was clipped by 0 bases and J by 4 bases; unmatched bases: 3. This sample is drawn from a study of shared clonotypes between healthy human individuals. The receptor was isolated from a woman in her thirties or forties in good health. Some clones in this sample may be carry-over from other donors' samples. The sample taken for sequencing was PBMCs. The J gene is TRBJ1-3, the V gene TRBV9, with 8 positions matching TRBD1. The chain's CDR3 is CASSVGTGSGNTIYF. The CDR3 region has the DNA TGTGCCAGCAGCGTAGGGACAGGGTCCGGAAACACCATATATTTT.